This T cell receptor (beta chain) was found in a study of breast tumors, draining lymph nodes, adjacent tissues. Note on this clonotype: A clone one base away is much larger, so this may be a read error.

TCRdb reprocessed the multiplex PCR reads via MiXCR and lists one record per CDR3 protein. The table lists 150,000 to 200,000 distinct CDR3 sequences, about 33% of them singletons. Axillary draining lymph nodes of breast cancer patients supplied the node samples. Germline loops: CDR1 MNHEY, CDR2 SVGAGI. The CDR3 consists of 14 residues. The chain carries TRBV6-5 and TRBJ1-4; D is undetermined. The clonotype was recovered from a female donor with breast cancer. Some clones in this sample may be carry-over from other donors' samples. The sequencing sample was made of axillary lymph node tissue. In DNA form, the CDR3 reads TGTGCCAGCAGTCGCGGGAAGGATTGGGAAAAACTGTCTTTT. Translation: CASSRGKDWEKLSF.